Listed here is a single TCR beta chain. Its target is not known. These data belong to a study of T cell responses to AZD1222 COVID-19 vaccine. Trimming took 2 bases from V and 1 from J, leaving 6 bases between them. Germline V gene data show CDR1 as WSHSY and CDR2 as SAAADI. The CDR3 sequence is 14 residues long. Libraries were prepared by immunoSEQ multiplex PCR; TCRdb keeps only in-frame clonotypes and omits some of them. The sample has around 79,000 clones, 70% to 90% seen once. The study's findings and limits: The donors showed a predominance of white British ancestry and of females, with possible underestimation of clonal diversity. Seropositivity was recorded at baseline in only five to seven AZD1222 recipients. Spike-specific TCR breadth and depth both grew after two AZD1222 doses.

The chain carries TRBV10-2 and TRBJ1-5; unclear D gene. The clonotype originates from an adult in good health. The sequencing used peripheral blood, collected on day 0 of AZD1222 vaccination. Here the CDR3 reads CASSEDKSNQPQHF. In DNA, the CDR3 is TGCGCCAGCAGTGAGGACAAAAGCAATCAGCCCCAGCATTTT.